A single sample gave rise to the 21 T cell receptor beta chains below, sequenced in a study of identical twins. TCRdb re-called the 5' RACE reads through MiXCR, storing one row per CDR3 protein. The sample includes around 450,000 distinct CDR3 sequences, 14% seen only once; the top ten take about 0.52%. These records were also assigned to another study, of yellow fever vaccine responses in identical twins.

The sample comprised CD4+ T cells sorted from blood. The receptor source for this set is a young woman in good health.

The chain combines TRBV2 with TRBJ2-1, with 10 bases identical to TRBD2. Germline CDR1 is SNHLY and CDR2 is FYNNEI. The CDR3 is 15 residues long. With V trimmed by 6 bases and J by 6 bases, 8 bases remained unmatched. This CDR3 reads CASSGLTSGVNEQFF. The DNA of the CDR3 is TGTGCCAGCAGCGGGTTAACTAGCGGGGTCAATGAGCAGTTCTTC.

The CDR3 spells CASSHVGGGASGHTDTQYF. CDR3 nucleotide sequence: TGCGCCAGCAGCCATGTAGGTGGGGGGGCTAGCGGACACACAGATACGCAGTATTTT. J is TRBJ2-3 and V is TRBV4-3, with D possibly being TRBD2 (7 bases). The CDR3 contains 19 residues. Germline V gene data show CDR1 as LGHNA and CDR2 as YSLEER. Trimming shortened V by 3 bases and J by 2 bases, and 24 bases separated the two germline ends.

The chain links TRBV20-1 to TRBJ2-7; D remains unclear. The ends were cut back, 3 bases at V and 4 bases at J, with 16 bases in the middle. This CDR3 is built from 14 residues. Germline V gene lookup returns CDR1 DFQATT and CDR2 SNEGSKA (reference sequence). The CDR3 DNA follows: TGCAGTGCTAGTAACCAGCTAGGGCAGTACGAGCAGTACTTC. Protein: CSASNQLGQYEQYF.

Only a few counts were recorded for this clonotype. The chain joins TRBV20-1 to TRBJ2-2; D tentatively fits TRBD1 or TRBD2 (5 bases each). CDR1 is DFQATT, CDR2 SNEGSKA, per germline (reference sequence). The CDR3 totals 14 residues. The CDR3 here is CSGMAGFNTGELFF. DNA of the CDR3: TGCAGCGGGATGGCAGGGTTTAACACCGGGGAGCTGTTTTTT.

This clonotype was observed at least ten times. The chain carries TRBV12-3 or TRBV12-4 and TRBJ1-5; 8 bases are a match to TRBD1. V lost 5 bases and J lost 2; bases outside the gene matches: 8. The CDR3 sequence is 16 residues long. In DNA form, the CDR3 reads TGTGCCAGCAGTGGACAGGGCGGGGGAGGCAATCAGCCCCAGCATTTT. Translating it yields CASSGQGGGGNQPQHF.

This clonotype appeared many times. V is TRBV5-6 and J is TRBJ1-3; D unclear. Germline values: CDR1 SGHDT, CDR2 YYEEEE. The V end was cut by 0 bases, the J end by 5 bases, with 9 bases between. The CDR3 runs 14 residues. CDR3 bases: TGTGCCAGCAGCTTGGTGAAGGGCAGAAACACCATATATTTT. Translated: CASSLVKGRNTIYF.

This clonotype was found many times. V gene TRBV7-2 combines with J gene TRBJ2-3; 7 bases map to TRBD1. V lost 6 bases and J lost 6; bases outside the gene matches: 6. CDR3 size: 13 residues. The germline CDR1 and CDR2 sequences are SGHTA and FQGNSA. The CDR3 spells CASRQTGSDTQYF. As DNA, the CDR3 is TGTGCCAGCAGACAGACAGGGTCTGATACGCAGTATTTT.

A few counts support this clonotype. V is TRBV20-1 and J is TRBJ2-1, with a tentative D call TRBD1 (6 bases). Germline V gene data show CDR1 as DFQATT and CDR2 as SNEGSKA (reference sequence). The CDR3 sequence is 15 residues long. V shed 2 bases and J shed 4 bases, with 15 bases lying between them. In DNA, the CDR3 is TGCAGTGCTAGACCCCCAAACCAGGGGTACAATGAGCAGTTCTTC. Translating it yields CSARPPNQGYNEQFF.

In this sample, this clonotype turned up a few times. Written as DNA, the CDR3 is TGTGCCACAGTTGGCGGGAGGGCCGGAGATACGCAGTATTTT. Translation gives CATVGGRAGDTQYF. The chain employs TRBV27 and TRBJ2-3; 9 bases map to TRBD2. V shed 10 bases and J 5 bases; nucleotides not matched to a gene: 10. This CDR3 spans 14 amino acids. Looked up from germline, CDR1 is MNHEY and CDR2 is SMNVEV (reference sequence).

This clonotype showed up many times. This sequence joins TRBV28 and TRBJ1-1; D is possibly TRBD1 (5 bases). The CDR3 has 16 amino acids. Between the trimmed V and J ends, which lost 3 bases and 0 bases, there was a span of 14 bases. In germline, CDR1 is MDHEN, CDR2 SYDVKM. For the CDR3, the DNA is TGTGCCAGCAGTTTGGATTGGTCAGGGATGAACACTGAAGCTTTCTTT. Amino acids: CASSLDWSGMNTEAFF.

The sample holds many counts of this clonotype. V usage is TRBV7-2 and J usage is TRBJ2-7; D not certain. Between the trimmed V and J ends, which lost 0 bases and 3 bases, there was a span of 15 bases. The CDR3 is 16 residues long. Germline CDR1 is SGHTA and CDR2 is FQGNSA. CDR3 protein: CASSLAAHLLDYEQYF. As DNA, the CDR3 is TGTGCCAGCAGCTTAGCAGCACATCTATTGGACTACGAGCAGTACTTC.

The table lists this clonotype with a few counts. The chain joins TRBV3-1 to TRBJ2-1, with 9 bases identical to TRBD2. CDR1 LGHDT and CDR2 YNNKEL come from the germline V gene (reference sequence). The CDR3 consists of 17 residues. The V gene end was trimmed by 1 base and the J gene end by 4 bases; junction bases not matched to a gene: 8. CDR3 coding DNA: TGTGCCAGCAGCCAAGCTCGTCCTAGCGGGGCATACAATGAGCAGTTCTTC. Its translation: CASSQARPSGAYNEQFF.

The chain recombines TRBV6-1 with TRBJ2-2; 8 bases match TRBD1. The trim removed 3 bases at V and 14 bases at J, leaving 8 bases unmatched. CDR3 length: 13 amino acids. Germline V gene sequence: CDR1 MNHNS, CDR2 SASEGT. DNA for the CDR3: TGTGCCAGCAGTGACAGGACAGGGCGCCGCCTGTTTTTT. Protein product: CASSDRTGRRLFF.

The V and J genes are TRBV7-9 and TRBJ2-5; D is ambiguous. The CDR3 loop spans 16 amino acids. V lost 5 bases, J lost 1 base, and 17 bases lay in between. Germline-derived CDR1 and CDR2 are SEHNR and FQNEAQ (reference sequence). Here the CDR3 DNA reads TGTGCCAGCAGCCCCCAACCCTTGCGGACCCAAGAGACCCAGTACTTC. Translating gives CASSPQPLRTQETQYF.

This clonotype was detected only a few times. The chain couples TRBV20-1 to TRBJ1-5, with D perhaps matching TRBD1 (5 bases). CDR3 length: 15 amino acids. V was trimmed by 1 base and J by 1 base, leaving 11 bases between them. Germline CDR1 DFQATT, CDR2 SNEGSKA (reference sequence). In nucleotides, the CDR3 is TGCAGTGCTAGAGTGAATCGGGGGAGCAATCAGCCCCAGCATTTT. Translation gives CSARVNRGSNQPQHF.

This clonotype was seen ten or more times. The chain employs TRBV12-3 or TRBV12-4 and TRBJ1-4, with D possibly being TRBD1 (6 bases). This CDR3 contains 13 residues. Trimming stripped 9 bases from V and 5 bases from J, with 13 bases between. This CDR3 is CASSRTANEKLFF. Written as DNA, the CDR3 is TGTGCCAGTTCGAGGACAGCAAATGAAAAACTGTTTTTT.

This clonotype was observed at least ten times. The V call is TRBV5-8, the J call TRBJ2-2, with TRBD2 matching over 13 bases. V dropped 5 bases and J dropped 5; count of bases not matched to a gene: 9. This CDR3 spans 17 amino acids. Germline CDR1 reads SGHTS; CDR2 reads YDEGEE. CDR3 region: CASSAGLAGVRTGELFF. CDR3 DNA: TGTGCCAGCAGTGCCGGACTAGCGGGAGTACGGACCGGGGAGCTGTTTTTT.

This clonotype turned up a few times. The rearrangement joins TRBV9 to TRBJ2-3, with D tentatively TRBD2 (5 bases). V lost 4 bases, J lost 1 base, and 10 bases lay in between. Germline CDR1 SGDLS, CDR2 YYNGEE. The CDR3 is made up of 14 amino acids. The CDR3 sequence: CASSLSEGTDTQYF. CDR3 sequence (DNA): TGTGCCAGCAGCCTTAGCGAAGGCACAGATACGCAGTATTTT. Full variable domain (remainder filled in from reference TRBV9 and TRBJ2-3): DSGVTQTPKHLITATGQRVTLRCSPRSGDLSVYWYQQSLDQGLQFLIQYYNGEERAKGNILERFSAQQFPDLHSELNLSSLELGDSALYFCASSLSEGTDTQYFGPGTRLTVL.

The rearrangement links TRBV27 to TRBJ2-3; D may be TRBD1 or TRBD2 (5 bases each). Between the trimmed V and J ends, which lost 2 bases and 5 bases, there was a span of 20 bases. The CDR3 has 17 amino acids. Germline lookup yields CDR1 MNHEY and CDR2 SMNVEV (reference sequence). This chain's CDR3 is CASSLKVGLNRGDTQYF. The CDR3 region has the DNA TGTGCCAGCAGTTTAAAGGTGGGGCTAAACCGGGGAGATACGCAGTATTTT.

There are a few counts of this clonotype. The chain uses TRBV29-1 and TRBJ2-2; D could derive from TRBD1 or TRBD2 (6 bases each). Germline assignment: CDR1 SQVTM and CDR2 ANQGSEA. The CDR3 is 11 residues long. The V end lost 4 bases, the J end lost 15 bases, and 15 bases lay between the germline ends. The CDR3 region is CSVGGANSMFF. The CDR3 nucleotides read TGCAGCGTTGGGGGGGCAAATTCGATGTTTTTT.

This chain links TRBV11-2 with TRBJ2-5; 14 nucleotides match TRBD2. Looked up from germline, CDR1 is SGHAT and CDR2 is FQNNGV. There are 15 residues in the CDR3. V trimming: 5 bases; J trimming: 6 bases; junction bases outside the gene matches: 5. CDR3 nucleotides: TGTGCCAGCAGCCCGGGACTAGCGGGAGTGAAGACCCAGTACTTC. Protein product: CASSPGLAGVKTQYF.